This T cell receptor beta chain was sequenced in a study of blood T cell repertoires in COVID-19. At the level of the study: The United States, Italy and Spain were the sources of the acute and convalescent COVID-19 samples. T cells, B-cell-depleted T cells, or PBMCs supplied cDNA or gDNA.

Authors' analysis steps: Estimation of nucleated cell counts relied on the amplification of reference gene primers. Sequencing used immunoSEQ multiplex PCR; TCRdb keeps in-frame clones, though not all of them. V and J calls and clone size come straight from that table; D and trimming were deduced from the DNA. The profile shows 100,000 or so clones, around nine tenths of them singletons. Germline loops: CDR1 SEHNR, CDR2 FQNEAQ (reference sequence). This CDR3 has 12 residues. Trimming pared 2 bases from V and 8 bases from J, leaving 6 bases between. This sequence joins TRBV7-9 and TRBJ1-4; a possible D gene is TRBD1 (5 bases). The receptor's source is a man aged 45-60 years with active COVID-19. The sample was peripheral blood. The CDR3 loop reads CASSLKGEKLFF. CDR3 DNA: TGTGCCAGCAGCTTAAAGGGGGAAAAACTGTTTTTT.